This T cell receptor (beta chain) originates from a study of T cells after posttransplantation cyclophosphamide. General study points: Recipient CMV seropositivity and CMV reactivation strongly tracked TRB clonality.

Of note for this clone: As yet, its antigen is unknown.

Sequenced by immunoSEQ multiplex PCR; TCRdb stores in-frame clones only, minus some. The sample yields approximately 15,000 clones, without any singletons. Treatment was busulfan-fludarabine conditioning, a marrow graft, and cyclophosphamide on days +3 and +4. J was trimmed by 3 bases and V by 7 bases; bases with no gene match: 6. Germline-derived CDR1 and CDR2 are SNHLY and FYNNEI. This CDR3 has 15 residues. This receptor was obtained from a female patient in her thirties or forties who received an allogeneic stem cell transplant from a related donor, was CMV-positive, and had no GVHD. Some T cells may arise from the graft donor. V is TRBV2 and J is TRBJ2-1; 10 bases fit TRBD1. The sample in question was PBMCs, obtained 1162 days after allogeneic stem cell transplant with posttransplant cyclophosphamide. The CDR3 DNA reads TGTGCCAGCAATCCGGGACAGGGGTTCTACAATGAGCAGTTCTTC. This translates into CASNPGQGFYNEQFF.